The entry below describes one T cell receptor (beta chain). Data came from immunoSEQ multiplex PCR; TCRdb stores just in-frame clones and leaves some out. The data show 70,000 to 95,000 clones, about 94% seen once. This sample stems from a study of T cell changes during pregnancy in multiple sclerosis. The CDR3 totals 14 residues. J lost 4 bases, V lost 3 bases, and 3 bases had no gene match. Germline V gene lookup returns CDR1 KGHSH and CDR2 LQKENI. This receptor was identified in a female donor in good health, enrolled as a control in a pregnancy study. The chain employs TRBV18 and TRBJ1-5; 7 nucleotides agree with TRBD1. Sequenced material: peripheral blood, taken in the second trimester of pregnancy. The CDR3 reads CASSPGQENQPQHF. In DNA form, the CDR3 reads TGTGCCAGCTCACCTGGACAGGAAAATCAGCCCCAGCATTTT.